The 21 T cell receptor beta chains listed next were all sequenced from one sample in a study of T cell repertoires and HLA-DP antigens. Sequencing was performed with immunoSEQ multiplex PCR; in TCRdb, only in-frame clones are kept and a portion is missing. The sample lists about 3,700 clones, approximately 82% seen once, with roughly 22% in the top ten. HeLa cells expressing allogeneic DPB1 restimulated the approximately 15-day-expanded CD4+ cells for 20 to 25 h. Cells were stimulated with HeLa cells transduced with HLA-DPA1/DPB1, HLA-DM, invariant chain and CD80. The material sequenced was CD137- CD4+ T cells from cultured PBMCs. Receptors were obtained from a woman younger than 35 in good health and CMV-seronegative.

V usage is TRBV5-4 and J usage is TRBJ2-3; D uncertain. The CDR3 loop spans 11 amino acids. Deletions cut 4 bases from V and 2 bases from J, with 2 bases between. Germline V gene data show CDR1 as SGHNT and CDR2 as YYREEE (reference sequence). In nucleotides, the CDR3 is TGTGCCAGCAGCCTCACAGATACGCAGTATTTT. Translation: CASSLTDTQYF.

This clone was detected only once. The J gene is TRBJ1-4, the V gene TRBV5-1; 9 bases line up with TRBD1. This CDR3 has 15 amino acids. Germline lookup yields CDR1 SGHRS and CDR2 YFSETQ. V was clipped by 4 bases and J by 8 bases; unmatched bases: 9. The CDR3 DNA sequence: TGCGCCAGCAGCGGCGGGGACAGGGATATCGAAAAACTGTTTTTT. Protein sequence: CASSGGDRDIEKLFF.

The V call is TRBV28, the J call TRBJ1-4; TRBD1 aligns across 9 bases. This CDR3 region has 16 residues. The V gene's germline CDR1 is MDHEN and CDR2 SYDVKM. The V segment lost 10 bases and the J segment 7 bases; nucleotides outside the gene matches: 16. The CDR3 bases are TGTGCCACCCGGGACAGGGTTCCCGGGGGGGGTGAAAAACTGTTTTTT. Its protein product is CATRDRVPGGGEKLFF.

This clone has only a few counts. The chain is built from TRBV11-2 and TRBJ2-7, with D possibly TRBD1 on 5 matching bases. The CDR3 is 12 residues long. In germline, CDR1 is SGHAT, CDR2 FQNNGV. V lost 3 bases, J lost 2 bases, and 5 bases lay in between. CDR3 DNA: TGTGCCAGCAGCTTGACAGCCTACGAGCAGTACTTC. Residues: CASSLTAYEQYF.

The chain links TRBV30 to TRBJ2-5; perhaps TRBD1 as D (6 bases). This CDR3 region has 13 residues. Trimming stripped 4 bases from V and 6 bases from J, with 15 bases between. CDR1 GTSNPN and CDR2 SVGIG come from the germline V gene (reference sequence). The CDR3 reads CAWTTGSAKTQYF. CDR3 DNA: TGTGCCTGGACCACAGGGTCAGCAAAGACCCAGTACTTC.

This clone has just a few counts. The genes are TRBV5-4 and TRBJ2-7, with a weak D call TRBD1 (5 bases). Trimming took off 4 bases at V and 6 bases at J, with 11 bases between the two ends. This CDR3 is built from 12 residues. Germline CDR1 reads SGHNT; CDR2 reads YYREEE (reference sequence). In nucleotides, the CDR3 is TGTGCCAGCAGCCCTCGAACAGGCGAGCAGTACTTC. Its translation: CASSPRTGEQYF.

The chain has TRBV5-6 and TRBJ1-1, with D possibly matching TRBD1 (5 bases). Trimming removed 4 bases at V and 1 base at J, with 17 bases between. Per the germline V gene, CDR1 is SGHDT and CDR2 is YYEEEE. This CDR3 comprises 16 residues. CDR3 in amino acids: CASSPLSRGENTEAFF. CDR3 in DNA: TGTGCCAGCAGCCCGCTTTCAAGGGGAGAGAACACTGAAGCTTTCTTT.

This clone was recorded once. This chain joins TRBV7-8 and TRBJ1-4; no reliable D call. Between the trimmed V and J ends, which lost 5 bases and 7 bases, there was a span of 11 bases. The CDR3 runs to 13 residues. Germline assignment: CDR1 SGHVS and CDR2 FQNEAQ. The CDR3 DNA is TGTGCCAGCAGCCCGGGCCTCATTGAAAAACTGTTTTTT. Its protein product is CASSPGLIEKLFF.

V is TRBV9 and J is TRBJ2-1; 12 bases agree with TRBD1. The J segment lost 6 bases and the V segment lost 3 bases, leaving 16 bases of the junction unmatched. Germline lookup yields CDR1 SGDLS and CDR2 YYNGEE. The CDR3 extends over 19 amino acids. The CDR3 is CASSAGTGGGRGLVNEQFF. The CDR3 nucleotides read TGTGCCAGCAGCGCAGGGACAGGGGGCGGAAGGGGGCTGGTCAATGAGCAGTTCTTC.

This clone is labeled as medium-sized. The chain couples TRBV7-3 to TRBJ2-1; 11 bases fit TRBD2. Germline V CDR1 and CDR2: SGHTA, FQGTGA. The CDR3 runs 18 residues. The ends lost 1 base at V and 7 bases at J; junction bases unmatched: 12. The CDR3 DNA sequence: TGTGCCAGCAGCTTAAAAACCGGCGGGACTAGCGGAATGAATGAGCAGTTCTTC. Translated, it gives CASSLKTGGTSGMNEQFF.

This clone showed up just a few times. In nucleotides, the CDR3 is TGTGCCAGCAGCCAAGTAAGACAGGGGCGAGCACCCCTCCACTTT. This codes for CASSQVRQGRAPLHF. This chain connects TRBV4-2 to TRBJ1-6; 8 positions match TRBD1. Trimming at V came to 1 base and at J to 11 bases, leaving 7 bases not matched to a gene. This CDR3 contains 15 residues. Per germline, CDR1 LGHNA and CDR2 YNFKEQ.

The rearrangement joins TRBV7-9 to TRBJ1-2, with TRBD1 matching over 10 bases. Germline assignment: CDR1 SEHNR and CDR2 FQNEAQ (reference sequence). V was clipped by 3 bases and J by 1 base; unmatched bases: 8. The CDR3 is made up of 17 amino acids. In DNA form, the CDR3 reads TGTGCCAGCAGCTTGCAGCCTCGGGACAGGGGTAACTATGGCTACACCTTC. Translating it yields CASSLQPRDRGNYGYTF.

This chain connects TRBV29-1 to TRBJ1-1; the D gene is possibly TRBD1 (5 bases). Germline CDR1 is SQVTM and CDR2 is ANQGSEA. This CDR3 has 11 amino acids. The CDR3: CRGLSNTEAFF. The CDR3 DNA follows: TGCAGGGGACTGAGTAACACTGAAGCTTTCTTT.

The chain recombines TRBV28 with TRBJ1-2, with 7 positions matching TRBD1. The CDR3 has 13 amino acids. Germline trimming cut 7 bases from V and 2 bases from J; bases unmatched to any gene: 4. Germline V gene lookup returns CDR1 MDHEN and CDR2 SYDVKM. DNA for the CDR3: TGTGCCAGCAACTACAGGGGAAACTATGGCTACACCTTC. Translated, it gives CASNYRGNYGYTF.

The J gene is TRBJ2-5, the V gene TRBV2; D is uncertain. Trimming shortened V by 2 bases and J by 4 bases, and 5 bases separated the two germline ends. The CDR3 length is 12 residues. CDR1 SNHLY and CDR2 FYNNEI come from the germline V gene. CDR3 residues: CASSETRETQYF. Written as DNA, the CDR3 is TGTGCCAGCAGTGAAACAAGAGAGACCCAGTACTTC.

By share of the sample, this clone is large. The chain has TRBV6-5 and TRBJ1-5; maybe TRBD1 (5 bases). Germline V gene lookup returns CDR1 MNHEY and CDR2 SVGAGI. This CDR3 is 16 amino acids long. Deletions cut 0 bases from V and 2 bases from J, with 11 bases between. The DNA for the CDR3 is TGTGCCAGCAGTTACTCTTGGACGGGGGGCAATCAGCCCCAGCATTTT. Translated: CASSYSWTGGNQPQHF.

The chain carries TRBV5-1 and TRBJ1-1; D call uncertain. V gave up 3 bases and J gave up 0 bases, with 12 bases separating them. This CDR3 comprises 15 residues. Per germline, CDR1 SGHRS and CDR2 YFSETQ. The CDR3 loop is CASSWGAVLNTEAFF. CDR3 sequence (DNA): TGCGCCAGCAGCTGGGGTGCAGTCTTGAACACTGAAGCTTTCTTT.

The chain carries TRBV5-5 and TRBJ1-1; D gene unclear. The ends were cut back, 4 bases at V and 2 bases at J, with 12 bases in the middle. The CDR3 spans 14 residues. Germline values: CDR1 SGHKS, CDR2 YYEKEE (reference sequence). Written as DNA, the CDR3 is TGTGCCAGCAGCCACCGGTCATACAACACTGAAGCTTTCTTT. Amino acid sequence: CASSHRSYNTEAFF. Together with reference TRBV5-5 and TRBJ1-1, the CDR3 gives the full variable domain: DAGVTQSPTHLIKTRGQQVTLRCSPISGHKSVSWYQQVLGQGPQFIFQYYEKEERGRGNFPDRFSARQFPNYSSELNVNALLLGDSALYLCASSHRSYNTEAFFGQGTRLTVV.

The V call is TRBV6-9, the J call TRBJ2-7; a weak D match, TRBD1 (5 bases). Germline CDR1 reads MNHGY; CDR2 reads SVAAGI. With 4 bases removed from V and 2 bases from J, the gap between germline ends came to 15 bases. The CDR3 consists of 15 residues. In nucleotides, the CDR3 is TGTGCCAGCAGTTCGACGACAGTGCCGCCCTACGAGCAGTACTTC. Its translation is CASSSTTVPPYEQYF.

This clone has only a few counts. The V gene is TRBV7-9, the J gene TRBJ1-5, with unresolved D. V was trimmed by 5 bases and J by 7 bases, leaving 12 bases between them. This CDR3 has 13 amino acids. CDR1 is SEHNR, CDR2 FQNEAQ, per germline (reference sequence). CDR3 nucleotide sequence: TGTGCCAGCAGCCTACCGGACCAACAGCCCCAGCATTTT. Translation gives CASSLPDQQPQHF.

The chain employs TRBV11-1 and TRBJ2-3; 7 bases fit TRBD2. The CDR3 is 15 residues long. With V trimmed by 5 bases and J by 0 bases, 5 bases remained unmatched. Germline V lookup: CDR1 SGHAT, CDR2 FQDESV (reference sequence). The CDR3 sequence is CASSPHSGSTDTQYF. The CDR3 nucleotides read TGTGCCAGCAGCCCCCATAGCGGGAGCACAGATACGCAGTATTTT.